Listed below are T cell receptor beta chains from one sample, sequenced in a study of blood T cell repertoires in COVID-19. Here immunoSEQ multiplex PCR was the method, and the copy in TCRdb shows in-frame clones only, minus some. This table has about 120,000 clones, roughly 85% appearing once. Material for sequencing was peripheral blood. These receptors all come from a man aged 30-40 years with acute or convalescent COVID-19. CDR3s leave out the opening cysteine and the closing phenylalanine or tryptophan. Each record gives: clone size, CDR3 length, V gene, J gene, CDR3 protein. Expanded clones are given a class, and other clones once, few, many or no size at all.

size: .
length: 11
V: TRBV7-9
J: TRBJ2-3
CDR3: ASSQRGQPGAI

size: .
length: 17
V: TRBV11-2
J: TRBJ2-1
CDR3: ASSLGRTTGASSYNEQF

size: .
length: 13
V: TRBV27
J: TRBJ2-2
CDR3: ASSLGIPGPGELF

size: .
length: 10
V: TRBV12-3/TRBV12-4
J: TRBJ1-2
CDR3: ASSPRGSGYT

size: .
length: 12
V: TRBV7-9
J: TRBJ2-1
CDR3: ASSLALGGDEQF

size: .
length: 12
V: TRBV30
J: TRBJ2-7
CDR3: AWMRDRNSYEQY

size: few
length: 14
V: TRBV7-3
J: TRBJ2-1
CDR3: ASSLKTSGSLYEQF

size: .
length: 11
V: TRBV4-3
J: TRBJ2-1
CDR3: ASSQGGENEQF

size: .
length: 14
V: TRBV10-2
J: TRBJ1-3
CDR3: ASSDVASRSGNTIY

size: .
length: 13
V: TRBV29-1
J: TRBJ1-5
CDR3: SVVKRDRGYQPQH

size: once
length: 12
V: TRBV6-5
J: TRBJ1-3
CDR3: ASRGTGSGNTIY

size: .
length: 13
V: TRBV5-1
J: TRBJ2-3
CDR3: ASSLGGSRADTQY

size: .
length: 14
V: TRBV4-1
J: TRBJ2-3
CDR3: ASSQGLAHSTDTQY

size: .
length: 11
V: TRBV30
J: TRBJ1-2
CDR3: AWSKGSRDGYT

size: .
length: 12
V: TRBV2
J: TRBJ1-4
CDR3: ASGAETTNEKLF

size: .
length: 15
V: TRBV4-3
J: TRBJ2-7
CDR3: ASSQDRLAGGLYEQY

size: once
length: 11
V: TRBV19
J: TRBJ1-5
CDR3: ASSPRRDQPQH

size: .
length: 11
V: TRBV2
J: TRBJ2-3
CDR3: ASGGREEDTQY

size: .
length: 14
V: TRBV7-2
J: TRBJ2-2
CDR3: ASSNVASPSSKELF

size: .
length: 15
V: TRBV2
J: TRBJ1-3
CDR3: ASSVPGQGAIGNTIY

size: .
length: 12
V: TRBV6-4
J: TRBJ2-3
CDR3: ASSDLAGTDTQY

size: .
length: 14
V: TRBV5-1
J: TRBJ2-3
CDR3: ASSLVGQGVTDTQY

size: .
length: 14
V: TRBV4-1
J: TRBJ1-1
CDR3: ASRGLGDRGPTEAF

size: .
length: 9
V: TRBV30
J: TRBJ1-2
CDR3: AWIGGFSYT

size: .
length: 12
V: TRBV7-2
J: TRBJ2-7
CDR3: ASSPNTGASGQY

size: .
length: 10
V: TRBV2
J: TRBJ2-1
CDR3: ASSPEYNEQF

size: .
length: 13
V: TRBV6-5
J: TRBJ2-7
CDR3: ASKSDRGYNYEQY